The source of this T cell receptor (beta chain) is a study of post-analysis software for immune sequencing data. Study-wide context: Some patients lacked subtype; others had relapsing-remitting, secondary progressive or progressive-relapsing disease. Study-wide findings and caveats: Normalized Chao1 diversity in multiple sclerosis patients fell significantly below that of controls. The study found TRBV5-6, TRBV5-1 and TRBV20-1 among 5 or 6 TRBV segments more frequent in patients than controls.

TCR beta libraries were prepared from cDNA with unique molecular identifiers. One entry per CDR3 protein, called by TCRdb with MiXCR from the PCR reads. The table records roughly 800,000 distinct CDR3 sequences, around 27% of them present only once. V was pared by 5 bases and J by 6 bases, with 14 bases between. The CDR3 sequence is 13 residues long. Germline assignment: CDR1 SGHRS and CDR2 YFSETQ. In the case of this clonotype: The antigen remains undetermined.

The TCR sequence derives from a girl aged 10-17 years with multiple sclerosis. This chain connects TRBV5-1 to TRBJ1-1; perhaps TRBD1 as D (6 bases). Sequenced input: blood. CDR3 amino acids: CASSLQGLAEAFF. For the CDR3, the DNA is TGCGCCAGCAGTTTACAGGGTCTGGCTGAAGCTTTCTTT.